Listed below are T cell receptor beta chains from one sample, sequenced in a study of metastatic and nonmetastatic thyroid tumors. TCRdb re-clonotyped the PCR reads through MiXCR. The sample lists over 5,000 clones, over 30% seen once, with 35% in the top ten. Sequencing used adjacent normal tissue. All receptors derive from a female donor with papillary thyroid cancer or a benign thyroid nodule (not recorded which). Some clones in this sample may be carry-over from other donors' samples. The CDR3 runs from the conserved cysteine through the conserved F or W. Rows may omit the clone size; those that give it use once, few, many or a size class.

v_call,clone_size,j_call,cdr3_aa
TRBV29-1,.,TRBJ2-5,CSAEREAGETQYF
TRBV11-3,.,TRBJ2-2,CASRRDVNTGELFF
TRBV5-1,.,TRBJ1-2,CASRRGQGANGYTF
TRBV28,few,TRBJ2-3,CASSPPERLTDTQYF
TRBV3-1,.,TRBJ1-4,CASSSTGTSTNEKLFF
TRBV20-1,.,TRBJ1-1,CSAREREIGVETFF
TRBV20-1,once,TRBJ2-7,CSARLLNYEQYF
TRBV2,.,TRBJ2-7,CASSEMGLQYYEQYF
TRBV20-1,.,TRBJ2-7,CSARGTSGTYEQYF
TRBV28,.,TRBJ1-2,CAKLRDVYGYTF
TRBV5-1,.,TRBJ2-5,CASSLLKREGRETQYF
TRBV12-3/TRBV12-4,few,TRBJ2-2,CASSFSSGVTGELFF
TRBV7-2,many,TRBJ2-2,CASSLGSGELFF
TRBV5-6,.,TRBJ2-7,CASSWGGAVSSYEQYF
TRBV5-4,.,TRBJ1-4,CASSLSARGGEKLSF
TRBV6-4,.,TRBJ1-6,CASSDSGGDNSPLHF
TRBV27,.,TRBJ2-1,CASTLRGPRNEQFF
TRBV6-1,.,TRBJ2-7,CATGRTHEQYF
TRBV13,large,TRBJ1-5,CASSHSGNNQPQHF
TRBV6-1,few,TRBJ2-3,CASIGETSAQYF
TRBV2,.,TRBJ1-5,CASRDGSLNQPQHF
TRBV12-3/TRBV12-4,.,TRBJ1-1,CASRPTGGAVGGTEAFF
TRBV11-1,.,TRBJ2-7,CASSLATGTYEQYF
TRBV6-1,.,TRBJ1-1,CASSDYSSAEAFF
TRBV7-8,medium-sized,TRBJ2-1,CASSLSAGSYNEQFF
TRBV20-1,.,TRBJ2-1,CSARGGTGERELVRRDNEQFF
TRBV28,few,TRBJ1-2,CASSFGTGHYGYTF
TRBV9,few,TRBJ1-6,CASTGEGPGSNSPLHF
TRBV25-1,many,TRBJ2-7,CASSDSRASYEQYF
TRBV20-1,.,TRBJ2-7,CSAATPALANYEQYF
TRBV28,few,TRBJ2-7,CASRLSTSGTYEQYF
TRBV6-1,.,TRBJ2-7,CASVGGGFHEQYF
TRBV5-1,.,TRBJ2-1,CASSWRGLAGDEQFF
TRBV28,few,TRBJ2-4,CASSQTDRVDIQYF
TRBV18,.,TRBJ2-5,CASSRGGQETQYF
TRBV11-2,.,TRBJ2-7,CASSSEGFRQYF
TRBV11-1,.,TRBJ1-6,CASSLFGGVYNSPLHF
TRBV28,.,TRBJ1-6,CASQPHSSYNSPLQF
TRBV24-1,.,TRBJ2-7,CAILGGLGLAGGPYEQYF
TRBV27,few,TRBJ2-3,CASQARGGTDTQYF
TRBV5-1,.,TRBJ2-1,CASSSGPVDSLYNEQFF
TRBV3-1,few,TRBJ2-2,CASSHGTGFTGELFF
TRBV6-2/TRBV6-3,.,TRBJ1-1,CASSYSRFTEAFF
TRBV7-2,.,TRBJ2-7,CASSFRRGYEQYF
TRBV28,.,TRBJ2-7,CASRPAGSYEQYF
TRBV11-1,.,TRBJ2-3,CASRDQGQGGTDTQYF
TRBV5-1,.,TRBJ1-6,CASSSREAGTSPLHF
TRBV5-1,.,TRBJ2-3,CASSGGTSGPTDTQYF
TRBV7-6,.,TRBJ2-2,CASSQGWGRSTGELFF
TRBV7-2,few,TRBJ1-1,CASPDRGSEAFF
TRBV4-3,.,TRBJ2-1,CASSQDVGSHNEQFF
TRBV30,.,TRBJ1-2,CAWSALGDPHANGYTF
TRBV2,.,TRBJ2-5,CASRAPLVQETQYF
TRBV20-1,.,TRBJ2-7,CSAGREAYEQYF
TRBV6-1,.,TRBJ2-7,CASTGLAGGPYEQYF
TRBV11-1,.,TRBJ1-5,CASSQLDRGRNQPQHF
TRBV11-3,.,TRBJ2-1,CASSQSGTSGNEQFF
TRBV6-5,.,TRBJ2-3,CASTFSRQGPSTDTQYF
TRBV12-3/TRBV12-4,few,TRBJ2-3,CASSADGTDTQYF